A selection of T cell receptor beta chains follows, all from one sample in a study of control samples from healthy donors and cancer patients. The method was immunoSEQ multiplex PCR; TCRdb's version includes in-frame clones alone and lacks a portion of them. The sample carries 21,000 or so clones, approximately 89% recorded once. Input material: PBMCs. The source of these receptors is a man aged 60 to 75 with head and neck cancer. The CDR3 runs from the conserved cysteine through the conserved F or W.

v_call	j_call	cdr3_aa
TRBV4-1	TRBJ1-1	CASSQAQGNTEAFF
TRBV3-1/TRBV3-2	TRBJ1-2	CASSQGGGYTF
TRBV4-2	TRBJ2-1	CASSPPGSYNEQFF
TRBV2	TRBJ2-3	CASSAASSSTDTQYF
TRBV7-7	TRBJ2-2	CASSSGQKSNTGELFF
TRBV4-2	TRBJ1-1	CASSQDRVRETEAFF
TRBV19	TRBJ1-5	CASSYGNSNQPQHF
TRBV21-1	TRBJ1-5	CASSKAGGDQPQHF
TRBV5-1	TRBJ1-2	CASTDNYGYTF
TRBV10-3	TRBJ2-3	CAIRGQGTDTQYF
TRBV7-2	TRBJ1-1	CASSPHPPGQGTEAFF
TRBV5-1	TRBJ2-7	CASSQGTSGLYEQYF
TRBV24-1	TRBJ2-5	CATSDARTSGETQYF
TRBV7-8	TRBJ1-5	CASSSSGDSNQPQHF
TRBV30	TRBJ1-2	CAWRGGGGGYTF
TRBV15	TRBJ2-3	CATSDKTSSSTDTQYF
TRBV14	TRBJ2-1	CASSQAAGVRNEQFF
TRBV19	TRBJ2-2	CASLGGGWSGELFF
TRBV27	TRBJ1-5	CASSLIASAQPQHF
TRBV5-4	TRBJ1-2	CASSGGGQGENGYTF
TRBV7-9	TRBJ1-2	CASNQLRTGYGYTF
TRBV6-6	TRBJ1-5	CASSSWGGSNQPQHF
TRBV12-3/TRBV12-4	TRBJ1-2	CASSLGTVHGYTF
TRBV28	TRBJ1-2	CASSLPGTGILTYGYTF
TRBV3-1/TRBV3-2	TRBJ2-2	CASSPWTGGTGELFF
TRBV19	TRBJ1-1	CASNSPQGQGGLPEAFF
TRBV7-2	TRBJ2-5	CASSLERGRTQYF
TRBV5-6	TRBJ2-3	CASSLRRVLTSTDTQYF
TRBV4-2	TRBJ1-1	CASSPQGSNTEAFF
TRBV4-1	TRBJ2-5	CASSLRDSRPQETQYF
TRBV9	TRBJ1-2	CASSPRVDTF
TRBV15	TRBJ2-7	CATSRDGPASYEQYF
TRBV7-3	TRBJ2-1	CASSLTPSGMGDEQFF
TRBV5-1	TRBJ2-3	CASSEGRSTDTQYF
TRBV5-1	TRBJ2-5	CASSQPQETQYF
TRBV6-5	TRBJ2-1	CASSRTPSYNEQFF
TRBV19	TRBJ2-4	CASRPFGRGNDDKNIQYF
TRBV12-3/TRBV12-4	TRBJ2-1	CASSLEQYNEQFF
TRBV2	TRBJ1-1	CASSAAPFMNTEAFF
TRBV20-1	TRBJ2-3	CSASSLAGPTDTQYF
TRBV19	TRBJ2-2	CASMEGGSSYGELFF
TRBV9	TRBJ2-2	CASSVETGPTGELFF
TRBV5-1	TRBJ1-1	CASSSGGAGTEAFF
TRBV29-1	TRBJ1-1	CSVVSETEAFF
TRBV30	TRBJ2-1	CAYTQLGPYNEQFF
TRBV18	TRBJ2-7	CASSPRRLILEGEQYF
TRBV18	TRBJ1-4	CASSPRDGNEKLFF
TRBV5-6	TRBJ2-5	CASSWGETQYF
TRBV7-9	TRBJ2-5	CASSLGGPRETQYF
TRBV6-1	TRBJ2-3	CASSVRTSGNTDTQYF
TRBV29-1	TRBJ2-1	CSVELRQSPNEQFF
TRBV11-2	TRBJ1-1	CASSLDLSPNTEAFF
TRBV6-5	TRBJ1-4	CASSYGTTNEKLFF
TRBV3-1/TRBV3-2	TRBJ1-6	CASSQEDNSPLHF